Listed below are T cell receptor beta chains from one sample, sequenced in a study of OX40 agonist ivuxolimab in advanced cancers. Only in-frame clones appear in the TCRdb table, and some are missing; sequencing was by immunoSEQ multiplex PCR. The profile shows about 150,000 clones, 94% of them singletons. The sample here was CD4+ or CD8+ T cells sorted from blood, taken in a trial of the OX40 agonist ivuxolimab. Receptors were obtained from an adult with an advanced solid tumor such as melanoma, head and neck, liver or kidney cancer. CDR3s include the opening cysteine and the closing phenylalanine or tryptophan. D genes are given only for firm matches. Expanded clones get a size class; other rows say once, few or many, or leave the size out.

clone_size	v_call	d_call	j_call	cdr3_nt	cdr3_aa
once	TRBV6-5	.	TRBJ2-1	TGTGCCAGCCGGAAAACCGGGACACTCAACAATGAGCAGTTCTTC	CASRKTGTLNNEQFF
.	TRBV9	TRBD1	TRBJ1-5	TGTGCCAGCAGCGAGGGGACTGACAGGGATCCCCAGCCCCAGCATTTT	CASSEGTDRDPQPQHF
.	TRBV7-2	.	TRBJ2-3	TGTGCCAGCAGCTTAGCGCCGGGCCAGGGAGTCACAGATACGCAGTATTTT	CASSLAPGQGVTDTQYF
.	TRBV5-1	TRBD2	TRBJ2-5	TGCGCCAGCAGCTTGGCCCAGCTAGCGGGGGGCCAGGGGACCCAGTACTTC	CASSLAQLAGGQGTQYF
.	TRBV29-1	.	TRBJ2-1	TGCAGCGTTGAGAGGGCAGGATACAATGAGCAGTTCTTC	CSVERAGYNEQFF
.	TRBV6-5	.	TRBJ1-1	TGTGCCAGCAGACCTGGGGGGAGGAACACTGAAGCTTTCTTT	CASRPGGRNTEAFF
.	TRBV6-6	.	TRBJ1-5	TGTGCCAGCAGAAAGGGTCTGAGCGATCAGCCCCAGCATTTT	CASRKGLSDQPQHF
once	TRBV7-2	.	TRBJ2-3	TGTGCCAGCAGCTTTAGCTTCGGGAGCACAGATACGCAGTATTTT	CASSFSFGSTDTQYF
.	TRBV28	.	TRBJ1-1	TGTGCCAGCAGTTTACCGCAGGGGCTGAACACTGAAGCTTTCTTT	CASSLPQGLNTEAFF
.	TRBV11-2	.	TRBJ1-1	TGTGCCAGCAGCTTAGCGAGGGCCGGGGGTCGCACTGAAGCTTTCTTT	CASSLARAGGRTEAFF
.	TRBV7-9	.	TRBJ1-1	TGTGCCAGCAGCCACGGCCCGCGGGGCTCCGGGAACACTGAAGCTTTCTTT	CASSHGPRGSGNTEAFF
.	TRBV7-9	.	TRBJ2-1	TGTGCCAGCAGCTTAGGGGCAGGGTTGGGGTCCTACAATGAGCAGTTCTTC	CASSLGAGLGSYNEQFF
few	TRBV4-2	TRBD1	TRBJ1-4	TGTGCCAGCAGCCAAGCCTCCGGACAGGGGGTTGAAAAACTGTTTTTT	CASSQASGQGVEKLFF
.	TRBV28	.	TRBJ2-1	TGTGCCAGCAGGGGGAGAGGGGGATGGAATGAGCAGTTCTTC	CASRGRGGWNEQFF
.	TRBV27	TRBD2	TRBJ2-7	TGTGCCAGCAGTTCGCAGGGACTAGCGGGCCGCTACGAGCAGTACTTC	CASSSQGLAGRYEQYF
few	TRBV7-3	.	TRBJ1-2	TGTGCCAGCAGCCCATCATTTAGTAACTATGGCTACACCTTC	CASSPSFSNYGYTF
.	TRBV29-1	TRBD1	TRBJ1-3	TGCAGCGTGGTTGGGCAGGGGGCGACTGGAAACACCATATATTTT	CSVVGQGATGNTIYF
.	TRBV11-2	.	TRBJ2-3	TGTGCCAGCACCCAAGGTGGGGTTTACACAGATACGCAGTATTTT	CASTQGGVYTDTQYF
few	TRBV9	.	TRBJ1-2	TGTGCCAGCAGCGTAGGCACAGGCGGGGACTATGGCTACACCTTC	CASSVGTGGDYGYTF
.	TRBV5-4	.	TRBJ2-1	TGTGCCAGCAGCTCTTCTCGGGGAGAAGACTACAATGAGCAGTTCTTC	CASSSSRGEDYNEQFF
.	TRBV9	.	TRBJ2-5	TGTGCCAGCTCGTGGGGGCCCACGACTGAGGCCCAGTACTTC	CASSWGPTTEAQYF
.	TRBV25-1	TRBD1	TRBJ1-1	TGTGCCGTTGGGGACAGGGGTCGTACTGAAGCTTTCTTT	CAVGDRGRTEAFF
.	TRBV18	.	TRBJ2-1	TGTGCCAGCTCACCACCGGTAGGGGCACCGCGAAACAATGAGCAGTTCTTC	CASSPPVGAPRNNEQFF
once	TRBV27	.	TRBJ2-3	TGTGCCAGTACTAGTCTTCAGGGAAGTACAGATACGCAGTATTTT	CASTSLQGSTDTQYF
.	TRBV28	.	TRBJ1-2	TGTGCCAGCAGTTTTAACAACTATGGCTACACCTTC	CASSFNNYGYTF
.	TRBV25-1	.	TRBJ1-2	TGTGCCAGCAGTGAACCGGGGCAGGGGTACTATGGCTACACCTTC	CASSEPGQGYYGYTF
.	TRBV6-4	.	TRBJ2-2	TGTGCCAGCAGTGACACCTTCAAGAGGGCCCGGGGGACCGGGGAGCTGTTTTTT	CASSDTFKRARGTGELFF
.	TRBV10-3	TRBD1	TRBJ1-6	TGTGCCATCAGTGAGCTCCAGGGGGCGGGCGCTTCACCCCTCCACTTT	CAISELQGAGASPLHF
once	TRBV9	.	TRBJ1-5	TGTGCCAGCAGCGTAAGACAGGAAGGCTATCAGCCCCAGCATTTT	CASSVRQEGYQPQHF
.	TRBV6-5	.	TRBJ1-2	TGTGCCAGCAGTTACTCCCGACAGGCGCAAAACTATGGCTACACCTTC	CASSYSRQAQNYGYTF
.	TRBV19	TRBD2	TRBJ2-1	TGTGCCAGTAGTATGGGACTAGCGGGTAACGATGAGCAGTTCTTC	CASSMGLAGNDEQFF
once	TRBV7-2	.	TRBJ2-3	TGTGCCAGCAGCTTAGTAGGTCTGGATACGCAGTATTTT	CASSLVGLDTQYF
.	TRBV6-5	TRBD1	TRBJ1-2	TGTGCCAGCGGGACAGTTGGAAACTATGGCTACACCTTC	CASGTVGNYGYTF
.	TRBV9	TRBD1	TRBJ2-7	TGTGCCAGCAGTGCGCAAGGGACAGGGGGCTTAGACGAGCAGTACTTC	CASSAQGTGGLDEQYF
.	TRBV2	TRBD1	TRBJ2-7	TGTGCCAGCACCAAGGGACAGATCTACGAGCAGTACTTC	CASTKGQIYEQYF
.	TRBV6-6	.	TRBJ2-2	TGTGCCAGCAGTCCCGACCCCTACACCGGGGAGCTGTTTTTT	CASSPDPYTGELFF
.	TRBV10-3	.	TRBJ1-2	TGTGCCATCAGCGCCAGCAACTATGGCTACACCTTC	CAISASNYGYTF
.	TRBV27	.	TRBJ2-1	TGTGCCAGCAGTTGGCCTAGACGACCCCCCAATGAGCAGTTCTTC	CASSWPRRPPNEQFF
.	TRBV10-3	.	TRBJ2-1	TGTGCCATCAGTGAGTCCCCCAGAGGGGATGAGCAGTTCTTC	CAISESPRGDEQFF
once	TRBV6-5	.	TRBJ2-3	TGTGCCAGCAGCCCTGCTGGCACAGATACGCAGTATTTT	CASSPAGTDTQYF
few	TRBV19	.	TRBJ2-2	TGTGCCAGTAGTATAGGGCAGGGGACGACCGGGGAGCTGTTTTTT	CASSIGQGTTGELFF
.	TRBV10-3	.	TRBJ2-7	TGTGCCATCACCGAGTCAGGGCGGCGGGACCGCGAGCAGTACTTC	CAITESGRRDREQYF
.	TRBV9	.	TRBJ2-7	TGTGCCAGCAGCGTGGGGGGCGGCGGGAGAGGGTACGAGCAGTACTTC	CASSVGGGGRGYEQYF
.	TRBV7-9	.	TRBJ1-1	TGTGCCAGCAGCTTCAGAGGTGGAACCAACACTGAAGCTTTCTTT	CASSFRGGTNTEAFF
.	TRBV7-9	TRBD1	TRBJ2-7	TGTGCCAGCAGCTGGGACAGGGGGCCGGGCGAGCAGTACTTC	CASSWDRGPGEQYF
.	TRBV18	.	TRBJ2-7	TGTGCCAGCTCACCAAGGCCGTACACCCCCGAGCAGTACTTC	CASSPRPYTPEQYF
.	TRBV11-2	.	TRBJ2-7	TGTGCCAGCAGCTTTACGCACAGGCGCCCAAACTCCTACGAGCAGTACTTC	CASSFTHRRPNSYEQYF
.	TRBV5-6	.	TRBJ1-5	TGTGCCAGCAGCGCGACGGTTAGCAATCAGCCCCAGCATTTT	CASSATVSNQPQHF
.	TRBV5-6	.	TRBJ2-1	TGTGCCAGCAGCTTCGCCAGGGCTCTACACAATGAGCAGTTCTTC	CASSFARALHNEQFF
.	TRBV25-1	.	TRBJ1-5	TGTGCCAGCGGGGGGACGGACCGGCCCCAGCATTTT	CASGGTDRPQHF
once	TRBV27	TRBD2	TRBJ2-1	TGTGCCAGCAGTTTATCCGGGACTAGAGGCGGCGGCAATGAGCAGTTCTTC	CASSLSGTRGGGNEQFF
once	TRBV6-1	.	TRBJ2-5	TGTGCCACCCAGGGGGTGGAGGGCCCCCAAGAGACCCAGTACTTC	CATQGVEGPQETQYF
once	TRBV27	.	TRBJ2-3	TGTGCCAGCAGTTTAACTTGGGGACCCACAGATACGCAGTATTTT	CASSLTWGPTDTQYF